This entry describes one T cell receptor (beta chain). MiXCR was run by TCRdb on the RT-PCR reads, yielding one entry per CDR3 protein. The sample consists of 150,000 to 250,000 distinct CDR3 sequences, around 41% of them appearing once. These data originate in a study of patients and donors after allogeneic stem cell transplantation. What was sequenced was blood, either unsorted or a sorted T cell fraction (not recorded which). The origin of this receptor is a human donor who was either an allogeneic HSCT recipient or a stem cell or donor lymphocyte infusion donor (not recorded which). It is not recorded whose cells these are; they may come from a transplant donor.

The CDR3 coding sequence is TGTGCCAGCAGCGTAGTCGAGGGGTACATTCAGTACTTC. Residues: CASSVVEGYIQYF. The rearrangement links TRBV9 to TRBJ2-4, with D perhaps TRBD1 or TRBD2 (5 bases each). CDR3 length equals 13 residues. V lost 0 bases, J lost 8 bases, and 9 bases lay in between. CDR1 is SGDLS, CDR2 YYNGEE, per germline.